This T cell receptor beta chain is drawn from a study of cytomegalovirus exposure and HLA in healthy donors. Study-wide points: Confirmation was obtained in vitro that a few CMV-associated chains are specific for CMV antigens. According to a subsequent analysis, TCR clusters from the first cohort were inclined to appear together in the 110 or so validation repertoires. Researchers catalogued approximately 160 TCR beta chains as cytomegalovirus-associated.

The repertoire was sequenced with immunoSEQ multiplex PCR; TCRdb's copy has only in-frame clones and lacks some. Of around 70,000 clones detected, 94% appear once; the ten largest clones hold 0.5% to 0.65%. A remark on this clone: Antigen: not known.

This receptor was obtained from a woman between 18 and 30 years old in good health and CMV-seronegative. The sequenced material came from PBMCs.

CDR3 amino acids: CAWSVQIHYEQYF. CDR3 in DNA: TGTGCCTGGAGTGTACAGATCCACTACGAGCAGTACTTC. This chain links TRBV30 with TRBJ2-7, with D uncertain. CDR1 is GTSNPN and CDR2 is SVGIG in the germline V gene (reference sequence). This CDR3 comprises 13 residues. The germline V and J ends were trimmed by 0 bases and 3 bases, with 9 bases remaining between them.